The clone carrying this TCR beta chain was recorded a few times. The data derive from a study of metastatic and nonmetastatic thyroid tumors. Patients underwent thyroid surgery, and none had received any treatment before it. V lost 5 bases to trimming and J lost 5 bases, with 22 bases between them. The CDR3 runs 16 residues. Germline V CDR1 and CDR2: SGHDT, YYEEEE. MiXCR reprocessed the PCR reads for TCRdb. The sample holds approximately 5,000 clones; around a third are singletons and the top ten take about 16%. The rearrangement joins TRBV5-6 to TRBJ1-2; D unresolved. The sequence derives from a male donor with papillary thyroid cancer or a benign thyroid nodule (not recorded which). Some clones in this sample may be carry-over from other donors' samples. Input material: tumor tissue. As DNA, the CDR3 is TGTGCCAGCAGTTTTGGTCGGTTCGGCGGAGATTATGGCTACACCTTC. Translating it yields CASSFGRFGGDYGYTF.